This T cell receptor (beta chain) was obtained from a study of CD8+ T cells in alopecia areata. This sample's treatment: oral pan-JAK inhibitor, 5-10 mg twice daily. CDR3 size: 14 residues. Per germline, CDR1 SQVTM and CDR2 ANQGSEA. Deletions cut 2 bases from V and 0 bases from J, with 10 bases between. RNA, once extracted, was reverse transcribed into cDNA for use as the sequencing template. Method: immunoSEQ multiplex PCR; TCRdb's copy keeps in-frame clones and lacks some. The sample includes around 100,000 clones, under 60% seen only once; the top ten take about 12%. The TCR was taken from a human donor with alopecia areata. The chain couples TRBV29-1 to TRBJ1-2; a weak D match, TRBD1 (5 bases). The sequences come from CD8+ T cells sorted from blood, collected at week 24, from a patient treated with tofacitinib. The CDR3 is CSVEFGGANYGYTF. The CDR3 DNA follows: TGCAGCGTTGAATTCGGGGGAGCTAACTATGGCTACACCTTC.